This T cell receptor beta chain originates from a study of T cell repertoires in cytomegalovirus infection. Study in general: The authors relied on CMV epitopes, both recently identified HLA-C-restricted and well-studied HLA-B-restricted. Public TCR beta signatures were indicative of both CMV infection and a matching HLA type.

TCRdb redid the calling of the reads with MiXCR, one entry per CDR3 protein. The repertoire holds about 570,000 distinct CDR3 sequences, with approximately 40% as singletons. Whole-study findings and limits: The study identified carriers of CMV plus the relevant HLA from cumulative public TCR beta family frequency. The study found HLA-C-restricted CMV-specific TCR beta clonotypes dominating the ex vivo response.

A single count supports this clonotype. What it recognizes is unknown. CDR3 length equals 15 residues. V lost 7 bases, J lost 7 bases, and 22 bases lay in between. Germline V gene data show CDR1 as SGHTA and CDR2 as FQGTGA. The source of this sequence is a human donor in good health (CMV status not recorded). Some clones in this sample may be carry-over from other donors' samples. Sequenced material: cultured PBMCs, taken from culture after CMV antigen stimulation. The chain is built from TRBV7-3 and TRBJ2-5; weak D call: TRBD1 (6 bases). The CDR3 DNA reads TGTGCCAGCACTCCAGGGGAAGGAGACCGAAGGACCCAGTACTTC. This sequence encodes CASTPGEGDRRTQYF.